This T cell receptor (beta chain) derives from a study of T cell repertoires in cytomegalovirus infection. Study information: HLA-C-restricted CMV epitopes, recently identified, and well-studied HLA-B-restricted ones were used by the study. It was the public TCR beta signatures that indicated both CMV infection and matching HLA type. Study-level points and caveats: The ex vivo response was dominated by HLA-C-restricted CMV-specific TCR beta clonotypes. Identification of carriers of CMV plus the relevant HLA was performed using cumulative public TCR beta family frequency.

This clonotype has more than one count but fewer than ten. Antigen unknown. Germline CDR1 and CDR2: SGHVS and FQNEAQ. V dropped 5 bases and J dropped 4; count of bases not matched to a gene: 8. The length of the CDR3 is 17 residues. TCRdb fed the reads into MiXCR, producing one record per CDR3 protein. The sample lists about 220,000 distinct CDR3 sequences, 35% to 45% occurring once. The clonotype was recovered from a human donor in good health (CMV status not recorded). Some clones in this sample may be carry-over from other donors' samples. Sequencing was performed on CD8+ T cells from cultured PBMCs, taken from culture after CMV antigen stimulation. The rearrangement joins TRBV7-8 to TRBJ2-5; 15 bases align to TRBD2. CDR3 coding DNA: TGTGCCAGCAGCCCCGGACTAGCGGGGGGGCTTTTAGAGACCCAGTACTTC. Its protein is CASSPGLAGGLLETQYF.